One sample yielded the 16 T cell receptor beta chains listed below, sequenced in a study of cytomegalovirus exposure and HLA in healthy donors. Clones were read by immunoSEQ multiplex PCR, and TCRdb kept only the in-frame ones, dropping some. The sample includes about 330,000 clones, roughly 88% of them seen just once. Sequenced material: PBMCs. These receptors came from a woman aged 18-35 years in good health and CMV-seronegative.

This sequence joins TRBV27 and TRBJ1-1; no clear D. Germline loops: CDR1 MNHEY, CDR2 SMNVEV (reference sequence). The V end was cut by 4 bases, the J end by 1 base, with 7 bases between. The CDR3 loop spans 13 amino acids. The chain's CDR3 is CASSSLPNTEAFF. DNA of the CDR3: TGTGCCAGCAGTTCTCTCCCGAACACTGAAGCTTTCTTT.

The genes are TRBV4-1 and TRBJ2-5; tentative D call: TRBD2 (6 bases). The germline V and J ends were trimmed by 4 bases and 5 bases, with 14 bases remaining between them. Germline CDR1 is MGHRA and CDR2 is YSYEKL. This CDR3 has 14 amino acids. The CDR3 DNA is TGCGCCAGCAGCCCTCCGGGGGATCTGGAGACCCAGTACTTC. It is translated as CASSPPGDLETQYF.

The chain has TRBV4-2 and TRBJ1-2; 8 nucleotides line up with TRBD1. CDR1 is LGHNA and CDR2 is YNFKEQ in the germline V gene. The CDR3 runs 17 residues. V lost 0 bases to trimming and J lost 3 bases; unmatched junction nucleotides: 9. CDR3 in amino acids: CASSQDPPGGADYGYTF. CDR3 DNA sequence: TGTGCCAGCAGCCAAGATCCCCCAGGGGGCGCGGACTATGGCTACACCTTC.

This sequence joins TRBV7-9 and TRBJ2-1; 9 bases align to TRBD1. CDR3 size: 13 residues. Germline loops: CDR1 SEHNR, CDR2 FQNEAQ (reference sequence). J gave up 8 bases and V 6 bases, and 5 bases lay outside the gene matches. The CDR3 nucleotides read TGTGCCAGCAGTTTACAGGGGGCGGATGAGCAGTTCTTC. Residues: CASSLQGADEQFF. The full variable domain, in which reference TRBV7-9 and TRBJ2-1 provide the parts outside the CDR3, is DTGVSQNPRHKITKRGQNVTFRCDPISEHNRLYWYRQTLGQGPEFLTYFQNEAQLEKSRLLSDRFSAERPKGSFSTLEIQRTEQGDSAMYLCASSLQGADEQFFGPGTRLTVL.

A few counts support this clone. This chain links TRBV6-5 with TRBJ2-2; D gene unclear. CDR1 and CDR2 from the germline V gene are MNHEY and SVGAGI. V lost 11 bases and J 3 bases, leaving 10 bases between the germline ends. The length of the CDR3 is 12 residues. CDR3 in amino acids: CAAGSHTGELFF. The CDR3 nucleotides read TGTGCCGCCGGGTCACACACCGGGGAGCTGTTTTTT.

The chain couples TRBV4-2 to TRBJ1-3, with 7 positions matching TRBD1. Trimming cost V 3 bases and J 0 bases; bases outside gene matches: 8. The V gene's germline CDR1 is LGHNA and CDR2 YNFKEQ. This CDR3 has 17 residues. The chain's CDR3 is CASSHFPRDSSGNTIYF. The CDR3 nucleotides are TGTGCCAGCAGCCATTTTCCCCGGGACAGCTCTGGAAACACCATATATTTT.

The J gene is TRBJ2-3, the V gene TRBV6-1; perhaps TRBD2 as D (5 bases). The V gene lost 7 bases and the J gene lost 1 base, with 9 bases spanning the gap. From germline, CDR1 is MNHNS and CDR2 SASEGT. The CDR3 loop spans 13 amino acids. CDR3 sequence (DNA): TGTGCCAGCATACTAGATGGCACAGATACGCAGTATTTT. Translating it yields CASILDGTDTQYF.

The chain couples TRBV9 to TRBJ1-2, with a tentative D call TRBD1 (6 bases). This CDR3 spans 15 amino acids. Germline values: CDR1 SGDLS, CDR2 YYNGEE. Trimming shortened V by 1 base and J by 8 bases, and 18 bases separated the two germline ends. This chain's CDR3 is CASSVTGMWTEGYTF. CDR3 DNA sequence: TGTGCCAGCAGCGTAACCGGTATGTGGACAGAAGGCTACACCTTC.

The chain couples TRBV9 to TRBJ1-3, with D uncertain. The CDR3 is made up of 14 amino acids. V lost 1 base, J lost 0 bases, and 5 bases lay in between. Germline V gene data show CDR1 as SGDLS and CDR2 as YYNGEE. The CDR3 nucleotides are TGTGCCAGCAGCGTAACCGGCTCTGGAAACACCATATATTTT. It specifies CASSVTGSGNTIYF.

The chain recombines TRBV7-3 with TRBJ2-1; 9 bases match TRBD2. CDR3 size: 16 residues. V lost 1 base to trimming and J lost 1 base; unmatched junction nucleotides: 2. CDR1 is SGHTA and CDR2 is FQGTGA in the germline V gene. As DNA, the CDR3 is TGTGCCAGCAGCTTAAGTCTAGCGGGGTCCTACAATGAGCAGTTCTTC. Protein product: CASSLSLAGSYNEQFF.

The CDR3 here is CASSQDRSNYEQYF. CDR3 sequence (DNA): TGTGCCAGCAGCCAAGATCGGTCGAACTACGAGCAGTACTTC. The rearrangement joins TRBV4-2 to TRBJ2-7; D call uncertain. The CDR3 has 14 residues. V dropped 0 bases and J dropped 3 bases, with 9 bases sitting between them. CDR1 is LGHNA and CDR2 is YNFKEQ in the germline V gene.

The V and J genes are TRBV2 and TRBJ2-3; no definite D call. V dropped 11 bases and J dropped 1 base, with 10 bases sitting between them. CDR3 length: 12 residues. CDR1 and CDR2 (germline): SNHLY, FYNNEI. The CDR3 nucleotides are TGTGCCGACGACTCTCGCACAGATACGCAGTATTTT. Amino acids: CADDSRTDTQYF.

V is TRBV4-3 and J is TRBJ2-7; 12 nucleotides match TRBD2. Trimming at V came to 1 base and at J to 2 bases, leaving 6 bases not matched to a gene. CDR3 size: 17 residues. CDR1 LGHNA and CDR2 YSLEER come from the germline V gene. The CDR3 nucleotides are TGCGCCAGCAGCCAAGGATATCTAGCGGGAGGGCCCTACGAGCAGTACTTC. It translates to CASSQGYLAGGPYEQYF.

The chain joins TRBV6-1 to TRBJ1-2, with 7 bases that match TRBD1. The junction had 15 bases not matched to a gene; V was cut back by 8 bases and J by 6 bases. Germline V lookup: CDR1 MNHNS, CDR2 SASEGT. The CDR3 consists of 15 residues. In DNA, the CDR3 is TGTGCCAGCCTCACCCCACAGGGGCTTAGGGATGGCTACACCTTC. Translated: CASLTPQGLRDGYTF.

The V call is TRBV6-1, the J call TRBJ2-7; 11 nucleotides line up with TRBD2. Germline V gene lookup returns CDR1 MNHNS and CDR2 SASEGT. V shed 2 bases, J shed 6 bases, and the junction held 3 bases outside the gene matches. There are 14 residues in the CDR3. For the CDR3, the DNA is TGTGCCAGCAGTGAATCTGGGACTAGCGGCGAGCAGTACTTC. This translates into CASSESGTSGEQYF.

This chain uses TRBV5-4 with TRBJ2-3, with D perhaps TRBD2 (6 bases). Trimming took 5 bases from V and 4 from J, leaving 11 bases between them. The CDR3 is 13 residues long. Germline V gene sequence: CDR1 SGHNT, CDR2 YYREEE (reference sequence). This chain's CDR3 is CASSLGDSDTQYF. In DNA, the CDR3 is TGTGCCAGCAGTTTAGGGGACTCAGATACGCAGTATTTT.